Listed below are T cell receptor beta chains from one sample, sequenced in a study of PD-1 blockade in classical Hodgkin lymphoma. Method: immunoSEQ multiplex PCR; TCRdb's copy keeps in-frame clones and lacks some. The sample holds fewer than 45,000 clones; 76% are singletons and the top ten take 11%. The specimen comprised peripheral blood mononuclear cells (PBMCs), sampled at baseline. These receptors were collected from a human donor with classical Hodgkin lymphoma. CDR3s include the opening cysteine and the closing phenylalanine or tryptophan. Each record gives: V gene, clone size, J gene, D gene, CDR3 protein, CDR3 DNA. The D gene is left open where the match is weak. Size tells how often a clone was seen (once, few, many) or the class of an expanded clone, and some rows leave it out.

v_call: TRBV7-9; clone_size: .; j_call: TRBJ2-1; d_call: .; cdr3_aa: CASQREIDQFF; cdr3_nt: TGTGCCAGCCAACGTGAAATTGACCAGTTCTTC
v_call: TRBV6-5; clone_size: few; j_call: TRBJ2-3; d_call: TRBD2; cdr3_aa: CASRGTRGSDTQYF; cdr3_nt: TGTGCCAGCAGGGGGACTAGGGGATCGGATACGCAGTATTTT
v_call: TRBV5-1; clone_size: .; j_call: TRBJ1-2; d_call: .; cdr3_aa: CASSLVYGVRGYTF; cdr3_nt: TGCGCCAGCAGCTTGGTCTATGGGGTAAGAGGCTACACCTTC
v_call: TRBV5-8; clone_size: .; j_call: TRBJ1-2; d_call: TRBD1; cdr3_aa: CASSFTGVYGYTF; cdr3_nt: TGTGCCAGCAGCTTCACAGGGGTCTATGGCTACACCTTC
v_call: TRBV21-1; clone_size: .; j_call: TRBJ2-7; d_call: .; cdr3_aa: CASSNGRGPPVREQYF; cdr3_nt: TGTGCCAGCAGCAACGGCAGGGGGCCCCCAGTGAGGGAGCAGTACTTC
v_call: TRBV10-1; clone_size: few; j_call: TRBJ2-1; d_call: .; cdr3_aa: CASSESVIVDNEQFF; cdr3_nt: TGCGCCAGCAGTGAGTCGGTGATTGTAGACAATGAGCAGTTCTTC
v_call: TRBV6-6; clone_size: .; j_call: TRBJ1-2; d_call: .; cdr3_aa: CASSPGAEGYTF; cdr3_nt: TGTGCCAGCAGCCCCGGGGCAGAAGGCTACACCTTC
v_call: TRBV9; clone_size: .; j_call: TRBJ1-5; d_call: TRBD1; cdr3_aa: CASSLNQAGQGGQPQHF; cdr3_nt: TGTGCCAGCAGCCTCAATCAAGCCGGACAGGGGGGTCAGCCCCAGCATTTT
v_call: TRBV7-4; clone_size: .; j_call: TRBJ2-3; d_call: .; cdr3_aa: CASSLVGRGPDTQYF; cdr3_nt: TGTGCCAGCAGCTTAGTTGGCCGGGGGCCAGATACGCAGTATTTT
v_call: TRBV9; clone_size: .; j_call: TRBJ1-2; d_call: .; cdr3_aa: CASSVGGGIDGYTF; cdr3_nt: TGTGCCAGCAGCGTAGGGGGAGGCATAGATGGCTACACCTTC
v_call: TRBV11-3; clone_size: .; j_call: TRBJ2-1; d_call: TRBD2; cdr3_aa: CASSLGGTSGSEGEQFF; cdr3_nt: TGTGCCAGCAGCTTAGGCGGGACTAGCGGGAGTGAGGGTGAGCAGTTCTTC
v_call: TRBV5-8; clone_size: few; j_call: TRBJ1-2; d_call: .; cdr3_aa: CASSRRDGSYGYTF; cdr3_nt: TGTGCCAGCAGCAGGCGGGACGGCTCCTATGGCTACACCTTC
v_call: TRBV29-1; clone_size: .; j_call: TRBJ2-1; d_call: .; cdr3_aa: CSVEAVDSSYNEQFF; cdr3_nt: TGCAGCGTTGAAGCCGTGGACAGCTCCTACAATGAGCAGTTCTTC
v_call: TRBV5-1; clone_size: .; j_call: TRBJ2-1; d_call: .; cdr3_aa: CASSLPLMGDNEQFF; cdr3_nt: TGCGCCAGCAGCTTGCCTCTAATGGGGGACAATGAGCAGTTCTTC
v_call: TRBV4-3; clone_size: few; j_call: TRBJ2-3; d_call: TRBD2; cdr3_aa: CASSQEPLAGRLSTDTQYF; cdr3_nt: TGCGCCAGCAGCCAAGAACCCCTAGCGGGTCGACTTAGCACAGATACGCAGTATTTT
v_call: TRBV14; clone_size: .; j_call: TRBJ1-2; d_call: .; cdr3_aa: CASSQDLGYGYTF; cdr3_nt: TGTGCCAGCAGCCAAGATCTCGGGTATGGCTACACCTTC
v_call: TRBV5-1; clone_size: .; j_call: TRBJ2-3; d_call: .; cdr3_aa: CASSLGSTDTQYF; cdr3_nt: TGCGCCAGCAGCTTGGGCTCCACAGATACGCAGTATTTT
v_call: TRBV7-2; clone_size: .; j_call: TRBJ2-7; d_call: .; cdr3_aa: CASSRSDPYEQYF; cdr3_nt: TGTGCCAGCAGCCGCTCGGATCCCTACGAGCAGTACTTC
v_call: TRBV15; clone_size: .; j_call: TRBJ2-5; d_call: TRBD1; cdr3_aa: CATTSLGVVGQGAGETQYF; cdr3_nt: TGTGCCACCACCTCCCTAGGGGTGGTGGGACAGGGGGCTGGAGAGACCCAGTACTTC
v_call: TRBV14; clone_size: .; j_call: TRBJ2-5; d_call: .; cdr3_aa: CASSQVGRGETQYF; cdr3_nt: TGTGCCAGCAGCCAAGTCGGCAGGGGCGAGACCCAGTACTTC
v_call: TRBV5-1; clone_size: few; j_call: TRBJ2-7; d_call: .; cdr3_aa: CASSQERGARYEQYF; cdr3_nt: TGCGCCAGCAGCCAAGAACGGGGGGCCCGCTACGAGCAGTACTTC
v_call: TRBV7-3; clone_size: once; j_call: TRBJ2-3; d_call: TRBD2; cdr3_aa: CASSHTSGSGGTTDTQYF; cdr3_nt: TGTGCCAGCAGCCACACTAGCGGGAGTGGCGGTACCACAGATACGCAGTATTTT
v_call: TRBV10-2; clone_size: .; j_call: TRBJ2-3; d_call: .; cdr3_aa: CASSEFGARADTQYF; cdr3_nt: TGCGCCAGCAGTGAGTTTGGGGCTAGAGCAGATACGCAGTATTTT
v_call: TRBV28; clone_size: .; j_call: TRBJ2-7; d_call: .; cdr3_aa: CASSPVAELSYEQYF; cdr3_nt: TGTGCCAGCAGTCCAGTAGCGGAGCTCTCCTACGAGCAGTACTTC
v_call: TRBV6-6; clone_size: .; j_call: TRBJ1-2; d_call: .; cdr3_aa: CASTPSQGNYGYTF; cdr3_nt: TGTGCCAGCACTCCCAGCCAGGGTAACTATGGCTACACCTTC
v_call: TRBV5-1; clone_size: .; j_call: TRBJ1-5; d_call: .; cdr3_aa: CASSLEGMSNQPQHF; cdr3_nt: TGCGCCAGCAGCTTGGAGGGGATGAGCAATCAGCCCCAGCATTTT
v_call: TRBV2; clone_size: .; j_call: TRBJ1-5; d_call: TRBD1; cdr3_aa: CASRGQGMGPQHF; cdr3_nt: TGTGCCAGCAGAGGACAGGGGATGGGGCCCCAGCATTTT
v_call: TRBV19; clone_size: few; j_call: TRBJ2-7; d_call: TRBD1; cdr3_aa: CASSRGQGISYEQYF; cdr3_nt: TGTGCCAGTAGTAGGGGACAGGGAATTTCCTACGAGCAGTACTTC
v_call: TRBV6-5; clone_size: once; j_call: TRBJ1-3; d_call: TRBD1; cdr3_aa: CASSFTGAEGNTIYF; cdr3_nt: TGTGCCAGCAGTTTCACAGGGGCAGAAGGAAACACCATATATTTT